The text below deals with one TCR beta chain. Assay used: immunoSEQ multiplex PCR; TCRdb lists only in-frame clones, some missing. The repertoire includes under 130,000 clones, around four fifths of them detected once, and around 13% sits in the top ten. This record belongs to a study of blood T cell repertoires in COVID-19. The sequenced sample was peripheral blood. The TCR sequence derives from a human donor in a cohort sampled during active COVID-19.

CDR3 bases: TGCGCCAGCAGCCAAGATAGGTCAGGGTATGGCTACACCTTC. As protein: CASSQDRSGYGYTF. The V gene is TRBV4-3, the J gene TRBJ1-2; weak D call: TRBD1 (5 bases). The CDR3 covers 14 residues. Germline values: CDR1 LGHNA, CDR2 YSLEER. Trimming shortened V by 0 bases and J by 5 bases, and 10 bases separated the two germline ends.